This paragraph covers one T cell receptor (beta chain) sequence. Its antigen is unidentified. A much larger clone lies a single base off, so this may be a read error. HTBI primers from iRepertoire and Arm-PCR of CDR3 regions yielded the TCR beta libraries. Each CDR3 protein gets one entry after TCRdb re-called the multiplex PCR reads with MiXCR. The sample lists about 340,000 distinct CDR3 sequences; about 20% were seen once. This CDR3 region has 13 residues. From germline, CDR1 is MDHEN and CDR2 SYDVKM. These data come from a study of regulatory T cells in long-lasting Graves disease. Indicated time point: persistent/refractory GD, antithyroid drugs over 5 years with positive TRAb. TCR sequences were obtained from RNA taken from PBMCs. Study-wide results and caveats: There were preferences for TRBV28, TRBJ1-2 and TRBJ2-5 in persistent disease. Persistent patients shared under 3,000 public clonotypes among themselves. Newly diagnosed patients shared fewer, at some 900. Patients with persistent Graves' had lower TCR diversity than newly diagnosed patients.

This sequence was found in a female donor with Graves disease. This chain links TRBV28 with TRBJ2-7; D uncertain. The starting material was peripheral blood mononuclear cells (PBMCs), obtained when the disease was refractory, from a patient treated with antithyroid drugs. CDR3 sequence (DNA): TGTGCCAGCAGTTTTGTTAGTGGTTACGGGCAGTACTTC. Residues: CASSFVSGYGQYF.